What follows describes a single T cell receptor beta chain. No cognate antigen has been identified for it. Per-nucleotide qualities are absent, and no much larger clonotype sits a single base away. TCRdb lists the instrument as Illumina HiSeq 1500. TCRdb reworked the public reads: Q25 trimming with fastp, MiXCR clone assembly, productive beta chains retained. Each entry is one CDR3 protein sequence, shown with its most common DNA and genes. The sample table contains some 180,000 distinct CDR3 sequences; only one count was recorded for approximately 17% of them. The ten largest clones add up to around 25% of the sample. The sample is drawn from a study of T cell repertoires in cytomegalovirus infection (dated by TCRdb to between 2018 and 2021). Notes on the research overall: Because public TCR beta signatures pointed to carriage of CMV infection together with the matching HLA type, the HLA type of each donor mattered for the analysis.

Broader findings and caveats from the paper: In both this cohort and an independent approximately 370-donor cohort, the cumulative frequency of public TCR beta family members distinguished carriers of CMV infection plus the relevant HLA type. The ex vivo response was dominated by HLA-C-restricted CMV-specific TCR beta clonotypes, and the single most frequent clonotype in two of eight donors was supplied by these HLA-C-restricted clonotypes.

In the germline V gene, CDR1 corresponds to MNHNS and CDR2 to SASEGT. From the cysteine through the phenylalanine, the CDR3 covers 18 amino acids. Kept here is only the CDR3 DNA, which spans 54 bases and is read in frame from base 1. V has 3 bases trimmed and J has 5 bases trimmed; junction bases matching no gene number 19. Sequences were obtained from CD8+ T cells from PBMCs. The V gene is TRBV6-1 and the J gene is TRBJ2-7, with TRBD1 matching 7 junction bases. The source of this sequence is a human donor in good health (CMV status not recorded). Some clones in this sample may be carry-over from other donors' samples. In nucleotides, the sequence is TGTGCCAGCAGTGATCCCGGACAGGTCACTGGAGAAGTCCACGAGCAGTACTTC. This sequence encodes CASSDPGQVTGEVHEQYF.